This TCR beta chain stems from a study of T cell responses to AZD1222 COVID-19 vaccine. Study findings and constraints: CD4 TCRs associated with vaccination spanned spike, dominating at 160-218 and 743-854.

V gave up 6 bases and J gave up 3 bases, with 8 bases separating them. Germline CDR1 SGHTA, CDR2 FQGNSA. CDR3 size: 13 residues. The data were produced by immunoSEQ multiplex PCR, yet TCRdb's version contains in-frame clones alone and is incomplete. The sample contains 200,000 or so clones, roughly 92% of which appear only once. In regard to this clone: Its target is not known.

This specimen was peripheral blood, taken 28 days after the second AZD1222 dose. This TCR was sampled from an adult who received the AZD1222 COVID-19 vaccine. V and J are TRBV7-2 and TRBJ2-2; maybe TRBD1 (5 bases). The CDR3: CASRRQHTGELFF. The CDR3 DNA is TGTGCCAGCAGGAGACAGCACACCGGGGAGCTGTTTTTT.